The 27 T cell receptor beta chains presented below share a single source sample, sequenced in a study of blood T cell repertoires in COVID-19. The repertoire was sequenced with immunoSEQ multiplex PCR; TCRdb's copy has only in-frame clones and lacks some. The sample has around 300,000 clones; 88% are singletons. Material: PBMCs or T cells enriched from blood (not recorded which). These receptors originate from a woman in her 50s who had recovered from COVID-19.

The chain combines TRBV28 with TRBJ1-1; no clear D. CDR3 length: 14 residues. Per germline, CDR1 MDHEN and CDR2 SYDVKM. Trimming cost V 7 bases and J 4 bases, with 16 bases left between them. For the CDR3, the DNA is TGTGCCAGCACCCCCTCGGGGTTTCGCACTGAAGCTTTCTTT. This translates into CASTPSGFRTEAFF.

This clone has only one observation. V and J are TRBV15 and TRBJ2-7, with TRBD1 matching 8 bases. Losses at the gene ends were 5 bases for V and 3 bases for J; bases not matched to a gene: 6. This CDR3 is built from 14 residues. Looked up from germline, CDR1 is LNHNV and CDR2 is YYDKDF (reference sequence). The CDR3 DNA reads as TGTGCCACCAGCCGCGGGACAGGCCTCTACGAGCAGTACTTC. Translating it yields CATSRGTGLYEQYF.

This chain links TRBV10-1 with TRBJ1-5, with 12 positions matching TRBD1. The CDR3 has 18 residues. CDR1 WNHNN and CDR2 SYGVQD come from the germline V gene (reference sequence). The J segment lost 3 bases and the V segment lost 4 bases, leaving 10 bases of the junction unmatched. In DNA, the CDR3 is TGCGCCAGCAGTGTGCGTCTAGGGACAGGGGGCATCAATCAGCCCCAGCATTTT. This codes for CASSVRLGTGGINQPQHF.

CDR3 in DNA: TGTGCCAGCACCTTAACGGACAGTTATAATCAGCCCCAGCATTTT. Its translation is CASTLTDSYNQPQHF. The chain is built from TRBV28 and TRBJ1-5; a possible D gene is TRBD1 (6 bases). The CDR3 is made up of 15 amino acids. Germline-derived CDR1 and CDR2 are MDHEN and SYDVKM. The V end was cut by 7 bases, the J end by 4 bases, with 17 bases between.

This clone showed up just once. V gene TRBV11-2 combines with J gene TRBJ2-1, with 10 bases matching TRBD2. Germline values: CDR1 SGHAT, CDR2 FQNNGV. V lost 1 base, J lost 0 bases, and 9 bases stayed unmatched. The CDR3 is 19 amino acids. CDR3 sequence reads: CASSLVGTSVPSSYNEQFF. For the CDR3, the DNA is TGTGCCAGCAGCTTAGTAGGGACTAGCGTGCCCAGCTCCTACAATGAGCAGTTCTTC.

The chain links TRBV27 to TRBJ1-6, with TRBD1 identical over 9 bases. V dropped 7 bases and J dropped 4; count of bases not matched to a gene: 5. Looked up from germline, CDR1 is MNHEY and CDR2 is SMNVEV (reference sequence). This CDR3 region has 15 residues. DNA of the CDR3: TGTGCCAGCACCGACGGGACAGGGTATAATTCACCCCTCCACTTT. It encodes CASTDGTGYNSPLHF.

V is TRBV7-9 and J is TRBJ1-1; D not resolved. Germline V lookup: CDR1 SEHNR, CDR2 FQNEAQ (reference sequence). This CDR3 region has 14 residues. V was shortened by 5 bases and J by 2 bases, with 12 bases between the two germline ends. The CDR3: CASSPSSPNTEAFF. Written as DNA, the CDR3 is TGTGCCAGCAGCCCGTCGTCCCCCAACACTGAAGCTTTCTTT.

V and J are TRBV4-1 and TRBJ1-2, with D unresolved. CDR1 and CDR2 from the germline V gene are MGHRA and YSYEKL. This CDR3 is 16 amino acids long. Between the trimmed V and J ends, which lost 2 bases and 2 bases, there was a span of 15 bases. The CDR3 DNA sequence: TGCGCCAGCAGCCAAACGGAGGTTCTCGCCAACTATGGCTACACCTTC. Translated: CASSQTEVLANYGYTF.

A single count supports this clone. The J gene is TRBJ2-7, the V gene TRBV28; tentative D call: TRBD2 (5 bases). The germline V gene encodes CDR1 MDHEN and CDR2 SYDVKM. The germline V and J ends were trimmed by 7 bases and 2 bases, with 15 bases remaining between them. The CDR3 is made up of 14 amino acids. The CDR3 bases are TGTGCCAGCACCTTGGACTCCCCTGCCTACGAGCAGTACTTC. Residues: CASTLDSPAYEQYF.

The chain links TRBV3-1 (or the pseudogene TRBV3-2) to TRBJ2-1; possible D gene TRBD2, 6 bases. The CDR3 totals 14 residues. Deletions cut 0 bases from V and 9 bases from J, with 12 bases between. Germline CDR1 LGHDT, CDR2 YNNKEL (reference sequence). The CDR3 DNA is TGTGCCAGCAGCCAAGATACGGGAGATCTTGAGCAGTTCTTC. Protein sequence: CASSQDTGDLEQFF.

This chain joins TRBV20-1 and TRBJ2-7; perhaps TRBD2 as D (6 bases). The V gene lost 3 bases and the J gene lost 5 bases, with 14 bases spanning the gap. The germline CDR1 and CDR2 sequences are DFQATT and SNEGSKA (reference sequence). This CDR3 comprises 13 residues. CDR3 region: CSASSGARNEQYF. CDR3 bases: TGCAGTGCTAGTTCGGGAGCGAGGAACGAGCAGTACTTC.

This clone showed up just once. The V gene is TRBV28, the J gene TRBJ2-5, with 11 bases identical to TRBD1. The CDR3 length is 14 residues. The germline V gene encodes CDR1 MDHEN and CDR2 SYDVKM. The trim removed 7 bases at V and 5 bases at J, leaving 6 bases unmatched. This CDR3 is CASTRTGGGETQYF. As DNA, the CDR3 is TGTGCCAGCACTCGGACAGGGGGCGGGGAGACCCAGTACTTC.

This clone was recorded only once. The chain links TRBV6-4 to TRBJ2-1; no clear D gene. The V gene's germline CDR1 is MRHNA and CDR2 SNTAGT. This CDR3 comprises 14 residues. V was cut by 10 bases and J by 0 bases, with 13 bases left in between. Here the CDR3 reads CATLDTRSYNEQFF. As DNA, the CDR3 is TGTGCCACCCTTGACACGCGCTCCTACAATGAGCAGTTCTTC.

The chain combines TRBV7-8 with TRBJ1-3; D remains ambiguous. The germline V gene encodes CDR1 SGHVS and CDR2 FQNEAQ. The V gene lost 9 bases and the J gene lost 0 bases, with 6 bases spanning the gap. CDR3 length: 12 residues. CDR3 amino acids: CASGLSGNTIYF. The CDR3 coding sequence is TGTGCCAGTGGGCTCTCTGGAAACACCATATATTTT.

This clone was counted once. This sequence joins TRBV19 and TRBJ2-5; 8 positions agree with TRBD1. The germline V gene encodes CDR1 LNHDA and CDR2 SQIVND (reference sequence). The J segment lost 4 bases and the V segment lost 5 bases, leaving 12 bases of the junction unmatched. This CDR3 has 16 residues. Written as DNA, the CDR3 is TGTGCCAGTAGTGATGACAGGGGAGCAGGTCGAGAGACCCAGTACTTC. It encodes CASSDDRGAGRETQYF.

This clone was counted a few times. This rearrangement joins TRBV15 to TRBJ1-4; D is unclear. Germline values: CDR1 LNHNV, CDR2 YYDKDF (reference sequence). The CDR3 is 15 amino acids. Trimming shortened V by 5 bases and J by 2 bases, and 12 bases separated the two germline ends. The CDR3 loop is CATSGSPVTNEKLFF. The CDR3 DNA follows: TGTGCCACCAGCGGGAGCCCGGTCACTAATGAAAAACTGTTTTTT.

The chain is built from TRBV3-1 (or the pseudogene TRBV3-2) and TRBJ2-1; the match to TRBD2 covers 14 bases. The CDR3 is made up of 14 amino acids. From germline, CDR1 is LGHDT and CDR2 YNNKEL (reference sequence). The V and J ends lost 4 bases and 8 bases, in that order; junction bases with no gene match: 1. The CDR3 DNA is TGTGCCAGCAGCCGGACTAGCGGGAGGTATGAGCAGTTCTTC. Translated: CASSRTSGRYEQFF.

The chain uses TRBV11-2 and TRBJ1-1; D ambiguous. The CDR3 contains 15 residues. The V gene lost 0 bases and the J gene lost 5 bases, with 13 bases spanning the gap. CDR1 is SGHAT, CDR2 FQNNGV, per germline. In DNA, the CDR3 is TGTGCCAGCAGCTTAGATCAGAGCAGGAGGACTGAAGCTTTCTTT. Its protein is CASSLDQSRRTEAFF.

In this sample, this clone turned up once. This chain uses TRBV6-5 with TRBJ1-4; possibly TRBD1 for D (6 bases). The CDR3 runs to 15 residues. CDR1 and CDR2 from the germline V gene are MNHEY and SVGAGI. Trimming left V 6 bases short and J 4 bases short, with 15 bases between. CDR3 region: CASSPNRANNEKLFF. The CDR3 DNA reads as TGTGCCAGCAGCCCCAACAGGGCCAATAATGAAAAACTGTTTTTT.

The genes are TRBV18 and TRBJ2-7; 7 bases fit TRBD1. Germline CDR1 reads KGHSH; CDR2 reads LQKENI. This CDR3 region has 14 residues. Trimming at V came to 6 bases and at J to 1 base, leaving 6 bases not matched to a gene. The CDR3 bases are TGTGCCAGCTCCCGGACAGGCGATTCCTACGAGCAGTACTTC. This codes for CASSRTGDSYEQYF.

This sequence joins TRBV9 and TRBJ1-3; a weak D match, TRBD1 (5 bases). This CDR3 has 15 residues. Germline V gene data show CDR1 as SGDLS and CDR2 as YYNGEE. Trimming took 4 bases from V and 4 from J, leaving 15 bases between them. The CDR3 loop is CASSSQVDLGNTIYF. DNA for the CDR3: TGTGCCAGCAGCTCACAGGTAGATCTAGGAAACACCATATATTTT.

For the CDR3, the DNA is TGTGCCAGCAGCCAAACGGGGACCTACAATGAGCAGTTCTTC. The encoded protein is CASSQTGTYNEQFF. The chain combines TRBV7-6 with TRBJ2-1, with TRBD2 as a possible D gene (5 bases). Germline CDR1 and CDR2: SGHVS and FNYEAQ. V was clipped by 5 bases and J by 2 bases, with 10 bases between them. This CDR3 is 14 amino acids long. Based on the CDR3 plus reference TRBV7-6 and TRBJ2-1, the full variable domain is GAGVSQSPRYKVTKRGQDVALRCDPISGHVSLYWYRQALGQGPEFLTYFNYEAQQDKSGLPNDRFSAERPEGSISTLTIQRTEQRDSAMYRCASSQTGTYNEQFFGPGTRLTVL.

The chain links TRBV25-1 to TRBJ1-6; 9 bases are a match to TRBD1. Germline assignment: CDR1 MGHDK and CDR2 SYGVNS. The J segment lost 6 bases and the V segment lost 1 base, leaving 7 bases of the junction unmatched. CDR3 length: 17 amino acids. Here the CDR3 reads CASSESWGTGLNSPLHF. DNA of the CDR3: TGTGCCAGCAGTGAATCGTGGGGGACAGGGCTTAATTCACCCCTCCACTTT.

V usage is TRBV7-8 and J usage is TRBJ1-1; D uncertain. CDR1 is SGHVS and CDR2 is FQNEAQ in the germline V gene. V lost 3 bases and J lost 2, with 10 bases in between. The CDR3 loop spans 14 amino acids. The CDR3 DNA follows: TGTGCCAGCAGCTTGGATGAGGTAAACACTGAAGCTTTCTTT. This gives the protein CASSLDEVNTEAFF.

The chain uses TRBV7-2 and TRBJ2-1, with TRBD2 identical over 11 bases. Trimming at V came to 5 bases and at J to 6 bases, leaving 6 bases not matched to a gene. The CDR3 totals 15 residues. Germline values: CDR1 SGHTA, CDR2 FQGNSA. The CDR3: CASSQVAGGINEQFF. The CDR3 nucleotides are TGTGCCAGCAGCCAAGTAGCGGGAGGGATCAATGAGCAGTTCTTC.

The V gene is TRBV4-3, the J gene TRBJ1-3, with D maybe TRBD1 (6 bases). This CDR3 is 18 amino acids long. Germline V gene sequence: CDR1 LGHNA, CDR2 YSLEER. V lost 1 base and J lost 0, with 16 bases in between. CDR3 residues: CASSQVWGQESSGNTIYF. DNA for the CDR3: TGCGCCAGCAGCCAAGTCTGGGGGCAGGAGAGCTCTGGAAACACCATATATTTT.

The count of this clone is one. The chain has TRBV1 and TRBJ2-7; TRBD1, the table's D call, was not compared with the DNA. TRBV1 represents a pseudogene. The CDR3 totals 16 residues. This CDR3 reads CTSSQDRRGETYEQYF. The CDR3, as DNA: TGCACCAGCAGCCAAGATCGCAGGGGGGAAACCTACGAGCAGTACTTC.